The clone carrying this TCR beta chain has only one observation. Random hexamers were used to reverse transcribe the RNA input (about 0.5 to 1 ug). With immunoSEQ multiplex PCR, TCR beta CDR3 was amplified across 54 Vbeta and 13 Jbeta. TCRdb independently ran MiXCR on the immunoSEQ multiplex PCR reads; one entry per CDR3 protein. This sample has about 120,000 distinct CDR3 sequences, with around 90% found just once. This sample is drawn from a study of CD8 T cells in Susac syndrome. Between the trimmed V and J ends, which lost 2 bases and 7 bases, there was a span of 11 bases. This CDR3 spans 13 amino acids. Per the germline V gene, CDR1 is SGHDN and CDR2 is FVKESK. Controls were healthy donors (matched for age and sex).

The chain combines TRBV14 with TRBJ1-2; D uncertain. Sequenced input: CD4+ T cells from PBMCs. This receptor was taken from a human donor in good health. The CDR3 protein is CASSQTTPFGYTF. CDR3 sequence (DNA): TGTGCCAGCAGCCAAACCACACCCTTTGGCTACACCTTC.